This T cell receptor (beta chain) was sequenced in a study of immune cell composition in non-small cell lung cancer. Notes on this clone: Its antigen remains unidentified. No conserved phenylalanine or tryptophan ends this CDR3, so it is likely a read error. The limits of the CDR3 on the DNA are not certain, so only TCRdb's listed CDR3 is given.

Sequencing used immunoSEQ multiplex PCR; TCRdb keeps in-frame clones, though not all of them. This repertoire shows 2,500 to 3,500 clones, approximately 74% found once; its top ten account for around 16%. Ends included, the CDR3 has 15 residues. Germline CDR1 reads SNHLY; CDR2 reads FYNNEI. Normal lung was taken at the farthest possible site, at least 3 cm from tumour. Whole-study findings and limits: Roughly 75% of squamous and under 35% of adenocarcinoma cases had tumour-associated clones >0.5%. Tumour TCR-beta clonality was not significantly tied to smoking pack-years.

The same sample was also studied in work on CD4 T cells in lung cancer.

Sequencing was done on a sample of non-adjacent lung tissue. The sequence derives from a human donor with non-small cell lung cancer. The V call is TRBV2, the J call TRBJ2-7; TRBD1 is the table's D call, not checked against the DNA. The CDR3 reads CASSEASGRLRQGKI.